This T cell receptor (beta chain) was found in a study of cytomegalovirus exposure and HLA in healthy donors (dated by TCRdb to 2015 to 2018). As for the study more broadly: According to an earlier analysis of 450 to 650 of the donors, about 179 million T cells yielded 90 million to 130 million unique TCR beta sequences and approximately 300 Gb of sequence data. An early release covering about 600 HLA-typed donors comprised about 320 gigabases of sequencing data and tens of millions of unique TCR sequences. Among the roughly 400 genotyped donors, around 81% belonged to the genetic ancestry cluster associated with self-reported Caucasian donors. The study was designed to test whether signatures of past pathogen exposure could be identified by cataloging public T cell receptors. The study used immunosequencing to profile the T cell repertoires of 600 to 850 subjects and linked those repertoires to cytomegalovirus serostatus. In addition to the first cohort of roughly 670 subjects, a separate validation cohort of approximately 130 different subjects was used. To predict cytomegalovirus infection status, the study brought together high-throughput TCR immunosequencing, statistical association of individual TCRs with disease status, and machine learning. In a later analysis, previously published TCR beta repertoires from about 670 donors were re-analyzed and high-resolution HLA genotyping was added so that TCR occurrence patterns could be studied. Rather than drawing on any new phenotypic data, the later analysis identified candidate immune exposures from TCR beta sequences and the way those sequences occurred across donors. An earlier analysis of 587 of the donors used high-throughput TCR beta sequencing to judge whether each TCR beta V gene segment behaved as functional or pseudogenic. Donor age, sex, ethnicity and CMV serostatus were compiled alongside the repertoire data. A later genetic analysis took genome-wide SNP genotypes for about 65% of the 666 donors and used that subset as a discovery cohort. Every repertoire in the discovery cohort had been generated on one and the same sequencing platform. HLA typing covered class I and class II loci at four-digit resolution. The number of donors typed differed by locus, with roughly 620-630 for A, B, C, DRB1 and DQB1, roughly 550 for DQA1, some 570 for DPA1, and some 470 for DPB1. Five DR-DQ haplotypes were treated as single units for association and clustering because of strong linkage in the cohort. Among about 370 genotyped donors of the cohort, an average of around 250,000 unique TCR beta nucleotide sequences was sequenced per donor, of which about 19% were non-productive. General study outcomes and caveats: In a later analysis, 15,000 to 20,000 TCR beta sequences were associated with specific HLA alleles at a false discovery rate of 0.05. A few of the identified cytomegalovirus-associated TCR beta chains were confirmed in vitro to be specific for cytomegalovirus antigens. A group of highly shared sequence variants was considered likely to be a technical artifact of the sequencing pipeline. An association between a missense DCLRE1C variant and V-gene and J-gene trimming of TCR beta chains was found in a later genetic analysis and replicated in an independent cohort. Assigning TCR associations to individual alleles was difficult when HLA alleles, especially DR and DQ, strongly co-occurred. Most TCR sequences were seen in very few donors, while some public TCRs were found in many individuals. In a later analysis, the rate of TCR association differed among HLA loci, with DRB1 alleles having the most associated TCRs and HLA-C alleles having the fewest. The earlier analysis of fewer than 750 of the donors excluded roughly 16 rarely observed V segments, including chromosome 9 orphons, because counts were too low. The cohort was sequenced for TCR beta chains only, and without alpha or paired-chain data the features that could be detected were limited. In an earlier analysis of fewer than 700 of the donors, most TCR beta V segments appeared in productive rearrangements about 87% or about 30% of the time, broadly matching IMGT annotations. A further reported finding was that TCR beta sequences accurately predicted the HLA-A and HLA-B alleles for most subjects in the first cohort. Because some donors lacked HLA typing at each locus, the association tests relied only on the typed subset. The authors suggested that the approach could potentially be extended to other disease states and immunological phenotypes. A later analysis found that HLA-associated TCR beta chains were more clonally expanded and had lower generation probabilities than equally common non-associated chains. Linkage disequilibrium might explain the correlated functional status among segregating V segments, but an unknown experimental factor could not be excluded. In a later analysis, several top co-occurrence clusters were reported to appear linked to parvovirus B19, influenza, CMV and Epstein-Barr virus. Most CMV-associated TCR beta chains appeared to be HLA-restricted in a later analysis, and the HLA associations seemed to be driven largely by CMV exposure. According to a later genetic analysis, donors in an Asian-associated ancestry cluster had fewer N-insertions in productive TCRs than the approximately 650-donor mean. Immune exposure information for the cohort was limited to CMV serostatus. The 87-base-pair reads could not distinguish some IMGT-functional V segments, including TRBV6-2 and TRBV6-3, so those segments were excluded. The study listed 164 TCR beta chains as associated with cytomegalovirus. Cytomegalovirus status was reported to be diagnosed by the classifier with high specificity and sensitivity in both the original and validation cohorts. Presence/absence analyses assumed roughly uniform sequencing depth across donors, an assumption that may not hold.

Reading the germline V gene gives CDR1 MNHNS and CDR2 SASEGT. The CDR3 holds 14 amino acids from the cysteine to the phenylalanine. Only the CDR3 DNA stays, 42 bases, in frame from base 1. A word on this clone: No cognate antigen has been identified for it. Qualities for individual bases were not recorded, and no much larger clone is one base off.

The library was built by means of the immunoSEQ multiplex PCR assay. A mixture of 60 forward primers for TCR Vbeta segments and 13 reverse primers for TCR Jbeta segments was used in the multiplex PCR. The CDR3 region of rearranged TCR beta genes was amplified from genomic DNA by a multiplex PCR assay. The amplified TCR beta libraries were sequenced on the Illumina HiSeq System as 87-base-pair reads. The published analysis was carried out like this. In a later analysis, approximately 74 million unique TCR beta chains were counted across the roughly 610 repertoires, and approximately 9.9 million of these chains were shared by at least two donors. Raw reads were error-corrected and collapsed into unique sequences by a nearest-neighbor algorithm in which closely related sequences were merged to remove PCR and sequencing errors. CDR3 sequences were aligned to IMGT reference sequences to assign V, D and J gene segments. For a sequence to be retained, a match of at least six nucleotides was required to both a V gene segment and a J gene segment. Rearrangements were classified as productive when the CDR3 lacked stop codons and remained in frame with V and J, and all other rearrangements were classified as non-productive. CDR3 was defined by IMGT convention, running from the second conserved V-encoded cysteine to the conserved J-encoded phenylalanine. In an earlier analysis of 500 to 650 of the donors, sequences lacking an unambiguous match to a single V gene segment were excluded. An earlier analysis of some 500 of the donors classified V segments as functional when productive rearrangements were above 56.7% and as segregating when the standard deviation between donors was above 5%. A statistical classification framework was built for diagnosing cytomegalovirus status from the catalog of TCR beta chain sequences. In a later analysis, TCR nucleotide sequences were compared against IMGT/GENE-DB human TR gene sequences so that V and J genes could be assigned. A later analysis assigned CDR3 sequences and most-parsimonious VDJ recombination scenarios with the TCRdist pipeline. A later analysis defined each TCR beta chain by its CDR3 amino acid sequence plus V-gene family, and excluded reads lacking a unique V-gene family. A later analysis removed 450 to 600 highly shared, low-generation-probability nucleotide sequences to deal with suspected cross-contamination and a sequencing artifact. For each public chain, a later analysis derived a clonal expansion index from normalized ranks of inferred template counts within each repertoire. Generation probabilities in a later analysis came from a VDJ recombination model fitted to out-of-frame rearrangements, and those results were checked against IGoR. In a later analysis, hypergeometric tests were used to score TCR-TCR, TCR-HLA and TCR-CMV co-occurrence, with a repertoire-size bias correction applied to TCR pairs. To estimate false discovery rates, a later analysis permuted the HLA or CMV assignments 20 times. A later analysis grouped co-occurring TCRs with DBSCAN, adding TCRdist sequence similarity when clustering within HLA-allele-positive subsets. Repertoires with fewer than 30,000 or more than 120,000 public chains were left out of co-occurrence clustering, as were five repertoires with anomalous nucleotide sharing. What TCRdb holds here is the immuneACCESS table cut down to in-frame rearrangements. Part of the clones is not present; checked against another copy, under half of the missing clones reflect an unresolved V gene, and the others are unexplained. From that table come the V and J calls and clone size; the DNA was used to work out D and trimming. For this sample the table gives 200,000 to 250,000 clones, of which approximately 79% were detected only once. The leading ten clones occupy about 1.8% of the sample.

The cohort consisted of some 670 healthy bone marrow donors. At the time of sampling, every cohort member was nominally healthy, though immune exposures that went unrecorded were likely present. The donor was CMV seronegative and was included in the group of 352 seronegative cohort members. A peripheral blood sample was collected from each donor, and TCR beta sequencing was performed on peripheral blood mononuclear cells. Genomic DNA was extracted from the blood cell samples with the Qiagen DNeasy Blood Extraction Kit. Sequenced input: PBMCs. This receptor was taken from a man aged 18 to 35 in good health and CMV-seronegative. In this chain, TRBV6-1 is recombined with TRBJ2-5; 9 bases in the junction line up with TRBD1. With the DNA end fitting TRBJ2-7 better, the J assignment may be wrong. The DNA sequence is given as TGTGCCAGCAGCAGACAGGGGGTAAGATACGAGCAGTACTTC. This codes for CASSRQGVRYEQYF.